This is a list of T cell receptor beta chains from one sample in a study of cytomegalovirus exposure and HLA in healthy donors. The method was immunoSEQ multiplex PCR; TCRdb's version includes in-frame clones alone and lacks a portion of them. This table holds roughly 100,000 clones, over 9.5% found once. Sequencing was done on a sample of PBMCs. These receptor sequences come from a man in his forties in good health and CMV-seropositive. CDR3s include the opening cysteine and the closing phenylalanine or tryptophan. D genes are given only for firm matches. Size tells how often a clone was seen (once, few, many) or the class of an expanded clone, and some rows leave it out.

cdr3_aa: CASSYSKQVPYGYTF
cdr3_nt: TGTGCCAGCAGTTACTCGAAACAGGTCCCCTATGGCTACACCTTC
v_call: TRBV6-5
d_call: .
j_call: TRBJ1-2
clone_size: .

cdr3_aa: CASSLALSRHEKLFF
cdr3_nt: TGCGCCAGCAGCTTGGCACTATCAAGGCATGAAAAACTGTTTTTT
v_call: TRBV5-1
d_call: .
j_call: TRBJ1-4
clone_size: .

cdr3_aa: CASSGARGSYEQYF
cdr3_nt: TGTGCCAGCAGTGGGGCAAGAGGCAGTTACGAGCAGTACTTC
v_call: TRBV6-6
d_call: .
j_call: TRBJ2-7
clone_size: few

cdr3_aa: CASSIMPGRGYEQYF
cdr3_nt: TGTGCCAGTAGTATTATGCCTGGAAGGGGTTACGAGCAGTACTTC
v_call: TRBV19
d_call: .
j_call: TRBJ2-7
clone_size: few

cdr3_aa: CASRGAGLETQYF
cdr3_nt: TGTGCCAGCCGGGGAGCGGGACTAGAGACCCAGTACTTC
v_call: TRBV27
d_call: TRBD2
j_call: TRBJ2-5
clone_size: few

cdr3_aa: CASSPGTGLSGNTIYF
cdr3_nt: TGTGCCAGTAGTCCCGGGACAGGTCTCTCTGGAAACACCATATATTTT
v_call: TRBV19
d_call: TRBD1
j_call: TRBJ1-3
clone_size: few

cdr3_aa: CASSLGRLAGLSYNEQFF
cdr3_nt: TGTGCCAGCAGTTTAGGGCGGCTAGCGGGTCTCTCCTACAATGAGCAGTTCTTC
v_call: TRBV27
d_call: TRBD2
j_call: TRBJ2-1
clone_size: few

cdr3_aa: CASSQGQYDSNQPQHF
cdr3_nt: TGCGCCAGCAGCCAAGGACAGTATGATAGCAATCAGCCCCAGCATTTT
v_call: TRBV4-1
d_call: .
j_call: TRBJ1-5
clone_size: few

cdr3_aa: CASSRGMGAGAGMETQYF
cdr3_nt: TGCGCCAGCAGCAGAGGAATGGGGGCGGGAGCGGGGATGGAGACCCAGTACTTC
v_call: TRBV5-1
d_call: .
j_call: TRBJ2-5
clone_size: .

cdr3_aa: CVSGRQTDTQYF
cdr3_nt: TGTGTAAGCGGGAGGCAGACAGATACGCAGTATTTT
v_call: TRBV7-8
d_call: TRBD2
j_call: TRBJ2-3
clone_size: few

cdr3_aa: CASSPGSRNTEAFF
cdr3_nt: TGTGCCAGCTCACCGGGCAGCCGGAACACTGAAGCTTTCTTT
v_call: TRBV18
d_call: .
j_call: TRBJ1-1
clone_size: .

cdr3_aa: CASSLQSISNQPQHF
cdr3_nt: TGTGCCAGCAGTTTACAGTCGATTAGCAATCAGCCCCAGCATTTT
v_call: TRBV2
d_call: .
j_call: TRBJ1-5
clone_size: .

cdr3_aa: CASSAGREAGGSNEQFF
cdr3_nt: TGCGCCAGCAGCGCGGGGAGGGAAGCGGGAGGAAGCAATGAGCAGTTCTTC
v_call: TRBV5-1
d_call: TRBD2
j_call: TRBJ2-1
clone_size: .

cdr3_aa: CASRSDNGNTIYF
cdr3_nt: TGTGCCAGCAGATCAGATAATGGAAACACCATATATTTT
v_call: TRBV6-5
d_call: .
j_call: TRBJ1-3
clone_size: few

cdr3_aa: CASSFNRDRVNYF
cdr3_nt: TGTGCCAGCAGTTTCAATCGGGACAGGGTGAATTACTTC
v_call: TRBV2
d_call: TRBD1
j_call: TRBJ2-4
clone_size: .

cdr3_aa: CASSEVVMNTEAFF
cdr3_nt: TGTGCCAGCAGTGAAGTCGTTATGAACACTGAAGCTTTCTTT
v_call: TRBV6-1
d_call: .
j_call: TRBJ1-1
clone_size: .

cdr3_aa: CASSPGTGGAETQYF
cdr3_nt: TGCGCCAGCAGCCCCGGGACAGGGGGCGCGGAGACCCAGTACTTC
v_call: TRBV4-1
d_call: TRBD1
j_call: TRBJ2-5
clone_size: .

cdr3_aa: CASTLAGGPYEQYF
cdr3_nt: TGCGCCAGCACCCTAGCGGGAGGGCCCTACGAGCAGTACTTC
v_call: TRBV10-2
d_call: TRBD2
j_call: TRBJ2-7
clone_size: .

cdr3_aa: CASRDFGRETQYF
cdr3_nt: TGTGCCAGCAGGGACTTCGGACGGGAGACCCAGTACTTC
v_call: TRBV6-5
d_call: .
j_call: TRBJ2-5
clone_size: .

cdr3_aa: CASRLMIGLGNTIYF
cdr3_nt: TGTGCCAGCAGGTTAATGATAGGACTTGGAAACACCATATATTTT
v_call: TRBV7-9
d_call: .
j_call: TRBJ1-3
clone_size: few

cdr3_aa: CASRALGGLSNEKLFF
cdr3_nt: TGTGCCAGCAGGGCCCTCGGGGGGCTATCTAATGAAAAACTGTTTTTT
v_call: TRBV2
d_call: .
j_call: TRBJ1-4
clone_size: few

cdr3_aa: CASSFKQGETQYF
cdr3_nt: TGTGCCAGCAGCTTCAAACAGGGGGAGACCCAGTACTTC
v_call: TRBV7-2
d_call: TRBD1
j_call: TRBJ2-5
clone_size: .

cdr3_aa: CDSSQDAGTSGRRQYF
cdr3_nt: TGCGACAGCAGCCAAGACGCCGGGACTAGCGGCCGACGGCAGTACTTC
v_call: TRBV4-1
d_call: TRBD2
j_call: TRBJ2-5
clone_size: few

cdr3_aa: CASGGSLDEQFF
cdr3_nt: TGTGCCTCTGGCGGCTCCCTGGATGAGCAGTTCTTC
v_call: TRBV7-3
d_call: .
j_call: TRBJ2-1
clone_size: few

cdr3_aa: CASPRQVDSYEQYF
cdr3_nt: TGTGCCAGCCCCCGCCAGGTTGATTCATACGAGCAGTACTTC
v_call: TRBV11-2
d_call: .
j_call: TRBJ2-7
clone_size: few

cdr3_aa: CASSLVGFYEQYF
cdr3_nt: TGTGCCAGCAGCTTAGTGGGCTTCTACGAGCAGTACTTC
v_call: TRBV11-2
d_call: .
j_call: TRBJ2-7
clone_size: .

cdr3_aa: CASSPAAAQETQYF
cdr3_nt: TGTGCCAGCTCACCGGCCGCGGCCCAAGAGACCCAGTACTTC
v_call: TRBV18
d_call: .
j_call: TRBJ2-5
clone_size: few

cdr3_aa: CASSLDPRLPNTGELFF
cdr3_nt: TGTGCCAGCAGCTTAGACCCCAGGTTACCGAACACCGGGGAGCTGTTTTTT
v_call: TRBV7-6
d_call: .
j_call: TRBJ2-2
clone_size: few

cdr3_aa: CASSQDTRGWETQYF
cdr3_nt: TGCGCCAGCAGCCAAGATACCAGGGGGTGGGAGACCCAGTACTTC
v_call: TRBV4-3
d_call: TRBD1
j_call: TRBJ2-5
clone_size: few

cdr3_aa: CASSLAVGTGRETQYF
cdr3_nt: TGTGCCAGCAGCTTAGCGGTGGGGACAGGGAGAGAGACCCAGTACTTC
v_call: TRBV7-2
d_call: TRBD1
j_call: TRBJ2-5
clone_size: .

cdr3_aa: CASSVGDRPYEQYF
cdr3_nt: TGCGCCAGCAGCGTTGGGGACAGGCCCTACGAGCAGTACTTC
v_call: TRBV5-1
d_call: TRBD1
j_call: TRBJ2-7
clone_size: .

cdr3_aa: CASSPLSGTGAIRQYF
cdr3_nt: TGTGCCAGCAGCCCCCTAAGCGGGACAGGGGCGATAAGGCAGTACTTC
v_call: TRBV7-7
d_call: TRBD1
j_call: TRBJ2-7
clone_size: .

cdr3_aa: CASRKDTDSYNEQFF
cdr3_nt: TGTGCCAGCAGGAAGGACACGGACTCCTACAATGAGCAGTTCTTC
v_call: TRBV6-1
d_call: .
j_call: TRBJ2-1
clone_size: few

cdr3_aa: CASSSSGRASNEQFF
cdr3_nt: TGTGCCAGCAGCTCTAGCGGGAGGGCCAGCAATGAGCAGTTCTTC
v_call: TRBV5-4
d_call: TRBD2
j_call: TRBJ2-1
clone_size: .

cdr3_aa: CATTRRRDYGYTF
cdr3_nt: TGTGCTACAACGCGGCGGCGGGACTATGGCTACACCTTC
v_call: TRBV7-8
d_call: .
j_call: TRBJ1-2
clone_size: .

cdr3_aa: CASSRPGAYEQYF
cdr3_nt: TGTGCCAGCAGTCGCCCCGGGGCCTACGAGCAGTACTTC
v_call: TRBV21-1
d_call: .
j_call: TRBJ2-7
clone_size: few

cdr3_aa: CSVVSYTDEQYF
cdr3_nt: TGCAGCGTTGTCAGTTACACCGACGAGCAGTACTTC
v_call: TRBV29-1
d_call: .
j_call: TRBJ2-7
clone_size: few

cdr3_aa: CAISESIRSSGSYDEQFF
cdr3_nt: TGTGCCATCAGTGAGTCGATAAGGTCTAGCGGGAGTTATGATGAGCAGTTCTTC
v_call: TRBV10-3
d_call: TRBD2
j_call: TRBJ2-1
clone_size: few

cdr3_aa: CASSLGQLSYEQYF
cdr3_nt: TGTGCCAGCAGCTTAGGGCAGTTATCCTACGAGCAGTACTTC
v_call: TRBV7-6
d_call: .
j_call: TRBJ2-7
clone_size: .

cdr3_aa: CASSSVGGAGYTEAFF
cdr3_nt: TGTGCCAGCAGTTCGGTAGGGGGCGCCGGGTACACTGAAGCTTTCTTT
v_call: TRBV27
d_call: TRBD1
j_call: TRBJ1-1
clone_size: .

cdr3_aa: CASSRSTDLNTEAFF
cdr3_nt: TGTGCCAGCTCACGGTCGACAGACCTGAACACTGAAGCTTTCTTT
v_call: TRBV18
d_call: .
j_call: TRBJ1-1
clone_size: .

cdr3_aa: CASSQGHRNSNQPQHF
cdr3_nt: TGCGCCAGCAGCCAAGGGCACAGAAATAGCAATCAGCCCCAGCATTTT
v_call: TRBV4-3
d_call: .
j_call: TRBJ1-5
clone_size: .

cdr3_aa: CASSGPLSTQYF
cdr3_nt: TGTGCCAGCAGTGGGCCCCTCAGTACGCAGTATTTT
v_call: TRBV2
d_call: .
j_call: TRBJ2-3
clone_size: few

cdr3_aa: CASSIKGTSGSNEQFF
cdr3_nt: TGTGCCAGCAGCATCAAGGGGACTAGCGGGAGCAATGAGCAGTTCTTC
v_call: TRBV7-9
d_call: TRBD2
j_call: TRBJ2-1
clone_size: .

cdr3_aa: CASSFERGQPQHF
cdr3_nt: TGCGCCAGCAGCTTCGAGCGGGGGCAGCCCCAGCATTTT
v_call: TRBV5-1
d_call: .
j_call: TRBJ1-5
clone_size: few